This T cell receptor (beta chain) was obtained from a study of blood T cell repertoires in COVID-19. Using immunoSEQ multiplex PCR, the repertoire was profiled, and TCRdb retains in-frame clones only, with some absent. This sample has fewer than 350,000 clones, with approximately 91% found just once. This clone was recorded a few times. The study drew participants aged about 18 to 89 years from fewer than 30 US areas. Clinical history reported by participants formed the basis on which cohorts were assigned. Recovery meant two consecutive negative NP/OP PCR tests, professional clearance, or resolved symptoms. The receptor was derived from a man between 60 and 70 years old who had recovered from COVID-19. Sequenced material: PBMCs or T cells enriched from blood (not recorded which).

CDR3 loop: CASSFTSGSTQYF. CDR3 sequence (DNA): TGCGCCAGCAGCTTTACCAGCGGGTCCACGCAGTATTTT. The chain uses TRBV5-1 and TRBJ2-3; the D gene is possibly TRBD2 (6 bases). Germline V CDR1 and CDR2: SGHRS, YFSETQ. This CDR3 has 13 residues. The V end was cut by 2 bases, the J end by 9 bases, with 13 bases between.